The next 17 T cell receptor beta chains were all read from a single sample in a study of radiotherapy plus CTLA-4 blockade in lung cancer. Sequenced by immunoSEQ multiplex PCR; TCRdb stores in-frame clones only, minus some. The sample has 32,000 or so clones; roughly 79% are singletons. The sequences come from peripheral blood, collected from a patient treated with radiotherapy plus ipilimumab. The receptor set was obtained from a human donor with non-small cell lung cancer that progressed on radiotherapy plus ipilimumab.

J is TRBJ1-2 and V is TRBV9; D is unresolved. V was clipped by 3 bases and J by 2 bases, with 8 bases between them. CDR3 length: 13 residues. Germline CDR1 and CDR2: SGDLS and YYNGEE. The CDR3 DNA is TGTGCCAGCAGCGCTACAGAAAACTATGGCTACACCTTC. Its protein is CASSATENYGYTF.

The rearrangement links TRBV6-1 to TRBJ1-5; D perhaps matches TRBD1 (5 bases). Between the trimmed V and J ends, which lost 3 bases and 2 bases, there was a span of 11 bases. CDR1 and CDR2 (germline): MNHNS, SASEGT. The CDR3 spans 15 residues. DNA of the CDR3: TGTGCCAGCAGTGATCCCCCCAGGGGCAATCAGCCCCAGCATTTT. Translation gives CASSDPPRGNQPQHF.

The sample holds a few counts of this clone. The CDR3 DNA is TGTGCCAGCAGCTTTTCACCCGGAGAGACCCAGTACTTC. Amino acids: CASSFSPGETQYF. The chain combines TRBV7-9 with TRBJ2-5; unclear D gene. CDR1 is SEHNR and CDR2 is FQNEAQ in the germline V gene (reference sequence). CDR3 length: 13 amino acids. V lost 3 bases and J lost 4, with 9 bases in between.

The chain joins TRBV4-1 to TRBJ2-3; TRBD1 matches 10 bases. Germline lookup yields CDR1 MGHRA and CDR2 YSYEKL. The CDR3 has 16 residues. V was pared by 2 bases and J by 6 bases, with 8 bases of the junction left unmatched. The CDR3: CASSQMDRGSGDTQYF. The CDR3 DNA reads TGCGCCAGCAGCCAAATGGACAGGGGGTCCGGGGATACGCAGTATTTT.

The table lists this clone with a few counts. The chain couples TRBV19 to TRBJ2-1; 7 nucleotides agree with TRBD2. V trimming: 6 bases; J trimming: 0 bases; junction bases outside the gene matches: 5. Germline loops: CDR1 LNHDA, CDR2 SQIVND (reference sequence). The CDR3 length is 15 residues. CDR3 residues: CASRPRGSSYNEQFF. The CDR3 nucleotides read TGTGCCAGTAGGCCGCGGGGGAGCTCCTACAATGAGCAGTTCTTC.

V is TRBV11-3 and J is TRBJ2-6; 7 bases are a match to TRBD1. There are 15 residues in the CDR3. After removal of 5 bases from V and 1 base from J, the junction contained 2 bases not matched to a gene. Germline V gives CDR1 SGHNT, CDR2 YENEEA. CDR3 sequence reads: CASSPTGSGANVLTF. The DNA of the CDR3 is TGTGCCAGCAGCCCGACAGGGTCTGGGGCCAACGTCCTGACTTTC.

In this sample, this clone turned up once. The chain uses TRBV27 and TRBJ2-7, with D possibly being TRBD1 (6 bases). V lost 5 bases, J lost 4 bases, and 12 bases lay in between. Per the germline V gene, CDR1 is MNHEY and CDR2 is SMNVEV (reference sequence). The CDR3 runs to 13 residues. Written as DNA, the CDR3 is TGTGCCAGCAGTCAGGGGTATAGGTACGAGCAGTACTTC. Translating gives CASSQGYRYEQYF.

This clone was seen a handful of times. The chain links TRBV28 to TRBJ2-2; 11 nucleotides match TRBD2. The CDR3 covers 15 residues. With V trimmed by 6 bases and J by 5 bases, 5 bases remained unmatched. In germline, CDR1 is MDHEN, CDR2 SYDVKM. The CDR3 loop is CASSKLAGVTGELFF. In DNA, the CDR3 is TGTGCCAGCAGCAAACTAGCGGGGGTGACCGGGGAGCTGTTTTTT.

The CDR3 loop reads CASGPGTLGAEQYF. The CDR3 nucleotides read TGCGCCAGCGGCCCCGGGACTTTAGGCGCCGAGCAGTACTTC. This chain joins TRBV5-1 and TRBJ2-7, with D possibly TRBD2 on 6 matching bases. With 7 bases removed from V and 6 bases from J, the gap between germline ends came to 20 bases. The CDR3 totals 14 residues. Per the germline V gene, CDR1 is SGHRS and CDR2 is YFSETQ.

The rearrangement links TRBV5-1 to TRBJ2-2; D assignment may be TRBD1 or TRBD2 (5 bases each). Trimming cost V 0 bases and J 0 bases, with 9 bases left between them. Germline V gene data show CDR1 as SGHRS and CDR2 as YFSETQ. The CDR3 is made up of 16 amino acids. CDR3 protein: CASSLGGTANTGELFF. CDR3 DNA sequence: TGCGCCAGCAGCTTGGGGGGGACGGCGAACACCGGGGAGCTGTTTTTT.

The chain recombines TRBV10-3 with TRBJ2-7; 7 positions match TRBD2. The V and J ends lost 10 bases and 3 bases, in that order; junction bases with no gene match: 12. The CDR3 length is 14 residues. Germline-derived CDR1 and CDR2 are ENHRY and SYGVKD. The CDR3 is CANSPVAGDYEQYF. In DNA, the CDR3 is TGTGCCAACTCCCCCGTTGCGGGGGACTACGAGCAGTACTTC.

The CDR3 region is CASSLQGREAGELFF. The DNA of the CDR3 is TGTGCCAGCAGTTTACAGGGCAGGGAGGCCGGGGAGCTGTTTTTT. The chain recombines TRBV28 with TRBJ2-2; weak D call: TRBD2 (6 bases). The CDR3 covers 15 residues. In germline, CDR1 is MDHEN, CDR2 SYDVKM. V was trimmed by 2 bases and J by 6 bases, leaving 13 bases between them.

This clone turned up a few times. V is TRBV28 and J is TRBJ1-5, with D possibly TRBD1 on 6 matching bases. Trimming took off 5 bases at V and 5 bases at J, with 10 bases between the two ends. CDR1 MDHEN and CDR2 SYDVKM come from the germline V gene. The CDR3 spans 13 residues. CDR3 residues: CASSTGQDQPQHF. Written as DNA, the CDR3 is TGTGCCAGCAGTACGGGACAAGATCAGCCCCAGCATTTT.

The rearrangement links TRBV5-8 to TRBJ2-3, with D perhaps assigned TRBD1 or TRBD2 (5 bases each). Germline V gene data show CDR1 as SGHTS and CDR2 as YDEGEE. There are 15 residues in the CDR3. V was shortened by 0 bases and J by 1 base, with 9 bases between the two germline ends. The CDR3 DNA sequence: TGTGCCAGCAGCTTGGATCAGGGACGCACAGATACGCAGTATTTT. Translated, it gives CASSLDQGRTDTQYF.

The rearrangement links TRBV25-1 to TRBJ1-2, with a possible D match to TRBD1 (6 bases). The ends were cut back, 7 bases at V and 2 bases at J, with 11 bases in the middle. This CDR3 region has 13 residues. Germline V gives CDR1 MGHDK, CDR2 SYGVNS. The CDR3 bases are TGTGCCAGCAAGAAGGGACAAAACTATGGCTACACCTTC. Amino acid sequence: CASKKGQNYGYTF.

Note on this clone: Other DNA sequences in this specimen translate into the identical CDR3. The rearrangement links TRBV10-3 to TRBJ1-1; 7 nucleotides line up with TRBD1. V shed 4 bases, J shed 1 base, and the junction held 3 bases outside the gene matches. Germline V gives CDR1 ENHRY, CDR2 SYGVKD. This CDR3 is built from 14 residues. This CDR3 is CAISVDRRNTEAFF. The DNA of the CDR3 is TGTGCCATCAGTGTGGACAGGAGGAACACTGAAGCTTTCTTT.

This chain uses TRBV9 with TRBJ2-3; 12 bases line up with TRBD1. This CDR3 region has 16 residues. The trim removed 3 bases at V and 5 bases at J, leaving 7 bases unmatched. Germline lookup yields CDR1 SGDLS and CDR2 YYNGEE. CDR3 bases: TGTGCCAGCAGCGCCCCCGGGACAGGGGGCAGAGATACGCAGTATTTT. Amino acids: CASSAPGTGGRDTQYF.